This T cell receptor beta chain is from a study of a mutant IDH1 vaccine in newly diagnosed glioma. Background on the study: The treated group averaged 40.4 years old and was roughly 60% male, 37.5% female. Study-wide results and limits: Any relationship between pseudoprogression and changes in top peripheral T cell clonotypes seemed absent.

In regard to this clone: No antigen is known for it.

This CDR3 has 14 residues. Trimming left V 0 bases short and J 7 bases short, with 13 bases between. CDR1 SGHRS and CDR2 YFSETQ come from the germline V gene. Clones were read by immunoSEQ multiplex PCR, and TCRdb kept only the in-frame ones, dropping some. The top ten hold about 12% of the sample, which has tens of thousands of clones, roughly four fifths seen once. Time point given: week 5, during vaccination. In every dose of vaccine, 300 ug of mutant IDH1 20-mer peptide was given alongside topical imiquimod. This clonotype was sampled from a man aged 50 or older with glioma. The rearrangement joins TRBV5-1 to TRBJ2-5; tentative D call: TRBD2 (6 bases). This specimen consisted of PBMCs, obtained from a glioma patient whose treatment included an IDH1 peptide vaccine. The CDR3 is CASSLAVSAGTQYF. The CDR3 DNA reads TGCGCCAGCAGCTTGGCCGTTTCAGCGGGGACCCAGTACTTC.